This T cell receptor (beta chain) comes out of a study of neoadjuvant anti-PD-1 for oral cavity cancer. Turning to the study itself: Most patients had three to four biweekly doses of 3 mg/kg nivolumab before resection. Around day 43, patients without progression received a fourth nivolumab dose before surgery.

Germline values: CDR1 SEHNR, CDR2 FQNEAQ (reference sequence). The CDR3 runs 15 residues. Trimming shortened V by 1 base and J by 3 bases, and 12 bases separated the two germline ends. Study-level results: With three patients per group, TCR findings need larger cohorts. Higher pretreatment Treg/Th17 ratios tracked higher pretreatment blood clonality.

This clone was detected only a few times. Its antigen is not identified. The time point denotes: after neoadjuvant nivolumab, at surgical resection. The repertoire was sequenced with immunoSEQ multiplex PCR; TCRdb's copy has only in-frame clones and lacks some. Of more than 25,000 clones listed, 80% are singletons. This receptor was taken from a person between 40 and 85 years old with oral cavity squamous cell carcinoma. The sample here was PBMCs, taken after nivolumab (anti-PD-1) treatment. The chain combines TRBV7-9 with TRBJ1-1, with D maybe TRBD1 (5 bases). The CDR3 DNA sequence: TGTGCCAGCAGCTTAGGGGGGAGGACCGACACTGAAGCTTTCTTT. As protein: CASSLGGRTDTEAFF.